This paragraph covers one T cell receptor beta chain sequence. This entry is derived from a study of blood T cell repertoires in COVID-19. Looking at the study overall: Samples representing acute and convalescent COVID-19 were sourced from the United States, Italy and Spain. T cells, B-cell-depleted T cells, or PBMCs supplied cDNA or gDNA.

TCRdb's table, derived via immunoSEQ multiplex PCR, lists solely in-frame clones and lacks some. The sample holds roughly 98,000 clones, 82% seen once. Trimming pared 5 bases from V and 6 bases from J, leaving 13 bases between. The CDR3 runs 13 residues. Per germline, CDR1 SEHNR and CDR2 FQNEAQ (reference sequence). The receptor was derived from a man in his 70s with active or convalescent COVID-19. Sequenced: peripheral blood. The chain carries TRBV7-9 and TRBJ1-1; a weak D match, TRBD1 (6 bases). The CDR3 spells CASSLTGTAEAFF. The CDR3 nucleotides read TGTGCCAGCAGCCTCACAGGGACCGCTGAAGCTTTCTTT.